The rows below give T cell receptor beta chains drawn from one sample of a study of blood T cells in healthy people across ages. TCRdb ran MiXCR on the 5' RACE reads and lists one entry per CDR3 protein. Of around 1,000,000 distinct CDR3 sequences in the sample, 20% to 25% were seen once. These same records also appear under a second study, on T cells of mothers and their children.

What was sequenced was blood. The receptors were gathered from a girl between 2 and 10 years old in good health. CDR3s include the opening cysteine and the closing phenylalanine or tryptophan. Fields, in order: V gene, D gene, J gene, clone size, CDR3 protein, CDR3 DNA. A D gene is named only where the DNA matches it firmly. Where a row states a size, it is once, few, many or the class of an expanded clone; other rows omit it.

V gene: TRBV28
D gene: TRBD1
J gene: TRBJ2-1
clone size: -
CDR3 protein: CASRLRDRVYNEQFF
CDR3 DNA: TGTGCCAGCAGACTCCGGGACAGGGTCTACAATGAGCAGTTCTTC

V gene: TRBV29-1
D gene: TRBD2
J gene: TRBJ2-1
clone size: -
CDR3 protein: CSAREGSYNEQFF
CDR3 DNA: TGCAGCGCTAGGGAGGGCTCCTACAATGAGCAGTTCTTC

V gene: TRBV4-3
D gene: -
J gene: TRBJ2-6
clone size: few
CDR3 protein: CASSQGVGGANVLTF
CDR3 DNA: TGCGCCAGCAGCCAGGGAGTAGGGGGGGCCAACGTCCTGACTTTC

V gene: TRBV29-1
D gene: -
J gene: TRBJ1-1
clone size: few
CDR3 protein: CSVEDLGSGAFF
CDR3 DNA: TGCAGCGTTGAAGACCTGGGGTCGGGAGCTTTCTTT

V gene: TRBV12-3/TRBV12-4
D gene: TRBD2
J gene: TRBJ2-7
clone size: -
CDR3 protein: CASGRDYEQYF
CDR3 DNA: TGTGCCAGCGGGAGGGACTACGAGCAGTACTTC

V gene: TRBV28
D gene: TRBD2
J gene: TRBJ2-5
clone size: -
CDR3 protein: CASSLSPTEGLAGWSF
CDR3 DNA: TGTGCCAGCAGTTTATCCCCTACGGAGGGCCTAGCGGGCTGGAGCTTC

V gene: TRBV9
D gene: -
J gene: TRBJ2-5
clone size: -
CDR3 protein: CASSVRDAQETQYF
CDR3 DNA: TGTGCCAGCAGCGTCCGGGATGCCCAAGAGACCCAGTACTTC

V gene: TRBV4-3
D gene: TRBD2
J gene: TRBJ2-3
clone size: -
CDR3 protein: CASSPVVAGGPSDTQYF
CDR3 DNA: TGCGCCAGCAGCCCAGTAGTGGCGGGGGGGCCATCAGATACGCAGTATTTT

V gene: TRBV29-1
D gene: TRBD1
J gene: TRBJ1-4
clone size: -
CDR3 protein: CSADRDGEKLFF
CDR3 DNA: TGCAGCGCGGACAGGGATGGAGAAAAACTGTTTTTT

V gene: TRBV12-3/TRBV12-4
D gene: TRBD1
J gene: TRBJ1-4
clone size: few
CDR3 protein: CASSPNPVQTGWANEKLFF
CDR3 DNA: TGTGCCAGCAGCCCCAACCCCGTCCAGACAGGGTGGGCTAATGAAAAACTGTTTTTT

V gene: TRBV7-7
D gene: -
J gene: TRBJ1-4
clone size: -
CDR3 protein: CASSLTDGEKLFF
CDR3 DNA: TGTGCTAGCAGCTTGACGGATGGCGAAAAACTGTTTTTT

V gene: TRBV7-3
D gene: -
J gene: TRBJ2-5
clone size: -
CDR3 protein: CASSFFARETQYF
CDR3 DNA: TGTGCCAGCAGCTTTTTTGCGCGAGAGACCCAGTACTTC

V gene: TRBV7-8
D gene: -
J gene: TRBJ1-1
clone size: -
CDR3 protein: CASSLDRMITEAFF
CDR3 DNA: TGTGCCAGCAGCCTCGACAGGATGATCACTGAAGCTTTCTTT

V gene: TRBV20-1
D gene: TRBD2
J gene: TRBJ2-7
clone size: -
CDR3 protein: CSASGRAPSYEQYF
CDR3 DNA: TGCAGTGCTAGCGGGAGGGCCCCCTCCTACGAGCAGTACTTC

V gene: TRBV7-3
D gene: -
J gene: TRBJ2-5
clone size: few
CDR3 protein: CASSSHARLKPGETQYF
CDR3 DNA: TGTGCCAGCAGCTCCCACGCCCGACTAAAGCCTGGGGAGACCCAGTACTTC

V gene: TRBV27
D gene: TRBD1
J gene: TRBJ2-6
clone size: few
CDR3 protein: CASSKIGQGLGSGANVLTF
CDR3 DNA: TGTGCCAGCAGTAAGATCGGACAGGGGCTGGGCTCTGGGGCCAACGTCCTGACTTTC

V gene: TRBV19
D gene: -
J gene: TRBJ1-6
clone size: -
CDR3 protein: CASIQGGSYNSPLHF
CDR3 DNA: TGTGCCAGTATACAGGGTGGATCCTATAATTCACCCCTCCACTTT

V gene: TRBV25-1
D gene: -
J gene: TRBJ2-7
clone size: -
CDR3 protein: CASSVMGGGAGEQYF
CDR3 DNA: TGTGCCAGCAGTGTAATGGGTGGGGGGGCTGGAGAGCAGTACTTC

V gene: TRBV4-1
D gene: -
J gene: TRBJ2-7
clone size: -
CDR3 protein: CASSHEGKVDEQYF
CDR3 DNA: TGCGCCAGCAGCCACGAGGGGAAGGTCGACGAGCAGTACTTC

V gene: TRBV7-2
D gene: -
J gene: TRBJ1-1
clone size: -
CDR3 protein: CASSAGPGPREAFF
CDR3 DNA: TGTGCCAGCAGCGCAGGCCCGGGACCTAGGGAAGCTTTCTTT

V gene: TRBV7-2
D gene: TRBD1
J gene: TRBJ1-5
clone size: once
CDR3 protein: CASSLGGTVAYNQPQHF
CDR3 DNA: TGTGCCAGCAGCTTAGGTGGGACAGTAGCTTACAATCAGCCCCAGCATTTT

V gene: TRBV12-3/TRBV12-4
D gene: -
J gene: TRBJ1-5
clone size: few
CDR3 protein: CASSSGGPQHF
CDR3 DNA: TGTGCCAGCAGTTCGGGGGGTCCCCAGCATTTT

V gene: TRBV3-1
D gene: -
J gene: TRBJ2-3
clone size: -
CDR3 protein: CASSQDRASPSTDTQYF
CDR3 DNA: TGTGCCAGCAGCCAAGATCGTGCTAGCCCTAGCACAGATACGCAGTATTTT

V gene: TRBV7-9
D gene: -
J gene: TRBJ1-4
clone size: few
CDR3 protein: CASSNLFGVDNEKLFF
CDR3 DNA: TGTGCCAGCAGCAACCTCTTCGGGGTAGATAATGAAAAACTGTTTTTT

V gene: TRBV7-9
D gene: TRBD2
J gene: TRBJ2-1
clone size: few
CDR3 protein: CASSSPTSGTNEQFF
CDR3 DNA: TGTGCCAGCAGCTCGCCGACTAGCGGGACAAATGAGCAGTTCTTC

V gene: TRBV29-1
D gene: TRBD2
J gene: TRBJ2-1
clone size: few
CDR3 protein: CSGEGTNYNEQFF
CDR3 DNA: TGCAGCGGGGAGGGGACCAACTACAATGAGCAGTTCTTC

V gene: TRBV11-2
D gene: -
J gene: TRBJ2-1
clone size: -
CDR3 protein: CASSLPGVLAEQFF
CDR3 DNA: TGTGCCAGCAGCTTACCGGGAGTTCTGGCCGAGCAGTTCTTC

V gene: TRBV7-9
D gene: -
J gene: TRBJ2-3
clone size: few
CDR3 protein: CASSLGMATDTQYF
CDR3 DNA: TGTGCCAGCAGCTTAGGTATGGCGACAGATACGCAGTATTTT

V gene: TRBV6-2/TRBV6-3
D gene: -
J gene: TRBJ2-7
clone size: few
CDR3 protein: CASSSRLDYEQYF
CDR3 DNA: TGTGCCAGCAGTTCTAGGCTGGACTACGAGCAGTACTTC

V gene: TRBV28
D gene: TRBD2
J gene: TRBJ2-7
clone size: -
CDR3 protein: CASSLKRGQSNEQYF
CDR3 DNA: TGTGCCAGCAGTTTGAAGCGGGGCCAGTCCAACGAGCAGTACTTC

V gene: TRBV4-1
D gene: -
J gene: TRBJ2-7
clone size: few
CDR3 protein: CASSQVYGEYEQYF
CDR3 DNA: TGCGCCAGCAGCCAAGTATACGGAGAATACGAGCAGTACTTC

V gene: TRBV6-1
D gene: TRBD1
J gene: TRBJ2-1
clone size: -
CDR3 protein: CASSEGPGQGAGEQFF
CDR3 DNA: TGTGCCAGCAGTGAAGGTCCGGGACAGGGGGCCGGTGAGCAGTTCTTC

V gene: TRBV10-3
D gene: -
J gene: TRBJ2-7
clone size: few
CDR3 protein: CAISESAGGAYEQYF
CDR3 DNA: TGTGCCATCAGTGAGTCTGCAGGAGGAGCCTACGAGCAGTACTTC

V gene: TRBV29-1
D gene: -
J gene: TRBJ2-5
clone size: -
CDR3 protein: CSALAETQYF
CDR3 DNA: TGCAGCGCTCTGGCCGAGACCCAGTACTTC

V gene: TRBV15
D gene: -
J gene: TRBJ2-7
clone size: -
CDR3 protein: CATRDSWTYEQYF
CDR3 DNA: TGTGCCACCAGAGACAGCTGGACCTACGAGCAGTACTTC

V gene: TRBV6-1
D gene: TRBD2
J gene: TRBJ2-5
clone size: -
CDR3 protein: CASSGLAGGPGTQYF
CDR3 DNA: TGTGCCAGCAGTGGACTAGCGGGAGGGCCTGGGACCCAGTACTTC

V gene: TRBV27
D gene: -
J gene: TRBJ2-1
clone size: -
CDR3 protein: CASRLDTGSYNEQFF
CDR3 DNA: TGTGCCAGCAGGCTCGACACAGGCTCCTACAATGAGCAGTTCTTC

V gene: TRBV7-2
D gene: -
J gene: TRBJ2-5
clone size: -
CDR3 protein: CASSLVQGLQETQYF
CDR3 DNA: TGTGCCAGCAGCTTAGTCCAGGGGCTACAAGAGACCCAGTACTTC

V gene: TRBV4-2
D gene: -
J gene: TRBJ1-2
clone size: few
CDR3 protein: CASSQGQATGYGYTF
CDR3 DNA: TGTGCCAGCAGCCAAGGACAGGCAACGGGCTATGGCTACACCTTC

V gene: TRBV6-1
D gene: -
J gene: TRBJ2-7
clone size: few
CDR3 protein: CASSPRDSRYEQYF
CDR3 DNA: TGTGCCAGCAGCCCGCGGGACAGCCGGTACGAGCAGTACTTC

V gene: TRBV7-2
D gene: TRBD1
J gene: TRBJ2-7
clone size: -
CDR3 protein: CASSSRTGSSYEQYF
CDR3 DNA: TGTGCCAGCAGCTCCAGGACAGGAAGCTCCTACGAGCAGTACTTC

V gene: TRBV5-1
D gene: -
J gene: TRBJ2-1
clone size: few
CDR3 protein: CASSLKQNNEQFF
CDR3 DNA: TGCGCCAGCAGCTTAAAACAAAACAATGAGCAGTTCTTC

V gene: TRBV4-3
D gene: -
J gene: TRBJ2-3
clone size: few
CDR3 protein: CVSSQDNGGTDTQYF
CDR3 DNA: TGCGTCAGCAGCCAAGACAATGGGGGCACAGATACGCAGTATTTT

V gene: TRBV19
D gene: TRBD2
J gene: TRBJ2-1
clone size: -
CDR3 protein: CASSLQTSGGYNEQFF
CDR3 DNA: TGTGCCAGTAGTCTCCAGACTAGCGGGGGGTACAATGAGCAGTTCTTC

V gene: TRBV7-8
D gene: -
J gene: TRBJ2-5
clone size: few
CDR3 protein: CASSLVGLVETQYF
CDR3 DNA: TGTGCCAGCAGCTTAGTAGGGCTGGTGGAGACCCAGTACTTC

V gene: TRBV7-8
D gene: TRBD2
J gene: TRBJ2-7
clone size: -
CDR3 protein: CASSLGLAGAVDYEQYF
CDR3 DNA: TGTGCCAGCAGCCTGGGACTAGCGGGAGCCGTCGACTACGAGCAGTACTTC

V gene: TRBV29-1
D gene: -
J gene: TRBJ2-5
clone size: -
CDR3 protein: CSARRDAETQYF
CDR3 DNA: TGCAGCGCCCGCAGGGATGCGGAGACCCAGTACTTC

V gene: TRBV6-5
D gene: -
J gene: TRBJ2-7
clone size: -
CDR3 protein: CASRITGLYSYEQYF
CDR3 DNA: TGTGCCAGCCGAATAACGGGACTCTACTCCTACGAGCAGTACTTC

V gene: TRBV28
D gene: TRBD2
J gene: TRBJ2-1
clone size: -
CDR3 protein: CASSRSGSGRIRREQFF
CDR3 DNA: TGTGCCAGCAGTCGGTCGGGGAGCGGGAGGATACGAAGAGAGCAGTTCTTC

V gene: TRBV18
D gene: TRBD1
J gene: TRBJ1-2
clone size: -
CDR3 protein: CASSPPGQGARGFYGYTF
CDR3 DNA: TGCGCCAGCTCACCACCGGGACAGGGGGCGCGAGGCTTCTATGGCTACACCTTC